Below, 18 T cell receptor beta chains from the same sample are listed, as sequenced in a study of T-cell reconstitution after alpha-beta-depleted transplantation in children (dated by TCRdb to the mid-2010s). The method was PCR. TCRdb records Illumina HiSeq 2500 as the sequencer. TCR library preparation used molecular barcoding, with unique molecular identifiers applied to normalize quantification of the TCRbeta repertoire. TCRdb reprocessed the public reads (quality trimming at Q25 with fastp, clone calling with MiXCR) and kept in-frame beta chains. Rows matching on CDR3 protein sequence are summarized as one entry with the most common DNA and genes. This sample gives some 550,000 distinct CDR3 sequences in total; 23% of them show up just once. The ten largest clones take up approximately 14% of the sample. The treatment or condition label for this specimen denotes: allogeneic hematopoietic cell transplantation with graft depleted of TCRalphabeta T cells and CD19 B cells.

The material was PBMCs, mostly from graft donor cells, obtained 360 days after TCRalphabeta/CD19-depleted stem cell transplant. The origin of the receptors is a boy in the first two years of life who had a stem cell transplant for acute myeloid leukemia, so the T cells may come from the graft donor.

This clonotype was seen at least ten times. This chain joins TRBV7-2 and TRBJ2-5; 10 bases match TRBD1. The V and J ends lost 5 bases and 1 base, in that order; junction bases with no gene match: 10. CDR3 length: 17 residues. Germline CDR1 SGHTA, CDR2 FQGNSA. The CDR3 reads CASSPRRDRGFQETQYF. DNA of the CDR3: TGTGCCAGCAGCCCCCGCCGGGACAGGGGATTCCAAGAGACCCAGTACTTC. Based on the CDR3 plus reference TRBV7-2 and TRBJ2-5, the full variable domain is GAGVSQSPSNKVTEKGKDVELRCDPISGHTALYWYRQSLGQGLEFLIYFQGNSAPDKSGLPSDRFSAERTGGSVSTLTIQRTQQEDSAVYLCASSPRRDRGFQETQYFGPGTRLLVL.

The J gene is TRBJ1-2, the V gene TRBV18; 8 bases agree with TRBD1. The CDR3 has 15 residues. Germline CDR1 KGHSH, CDR2 LQKENI. V shed 4 bases, J shed 6 bases, and the junction held 10 bases outside the gene matches. The CDR3 sequence: CASSQGTGSLHGYTF. In nucleotides, the CDR3 is TGTGCCAGCTCACAGGGGACAGGATCGTTGCATGGCTACACCTTC.

Regarding this clonotype: Just one base apart from a much larger clone, this may be a read error. The rearrangement links TRBV7-9 to TRBJ2-7; D call uncertain. The CDR3 covers 12 residues. The V end lost 1 base, the J end lost 5 bases, and 6 bases lay between the germline ends. CDR1 and CDR2 from the germline V gene are SEHNR and FQNEAQ (reference sequence). In DNA, the CDR3 is TGTGCCAGCAGCTTAGGGGTTGACGAGCAGTACTTC. Translating gives CASSLGVDEQYF.

A few counts support this clonotype. This sequence joins TRBV5-5 and TRBJ1-2, with 10 bases matching TRBD1. The germline gives CDR1 SGHKS, CDR2 YYEKEE (reference sequence). The V segment lost 0 bases and the J segment 5 bases; nucleotides outside the gene matches: 4. The CDR3 totals 15 residues. The CDR3 is CASSLGQGAPYGYTF. The CDR3 DNA reads as TGTGCCAGCAGCTTGGGACAGGGGGCACCATATGGCTACACCTTC. Drawing the rest from reference TRBV5-5 and TRBJ1-2, the complete variable domain is DAGVTQSPTHLIKTRGQQVTLRCSPISGHKSVSWYQQVLGQGPQFIFQYYEKEERGRGNFPDRFSARQFPNYSSELNVNALLLGDSALYLCASSLGQGAPYGYTFGSGTRLTVV.

The rearrangement uses TRBV15 and TRBJ2-7, with 8 nucleotides matching TRBD1. Per germline, CDR1 LNHNV and CDR2 YYDKDF (reference sequence). Trimming cost V 0 bases and J 3 bases; bases outside gene matches: 10. The CDR3 is 17 residues long. DNA for the CDR3: TGTGCCACCAGCAGAGATGGAGTTCAGGGGGCTGGCTACGAGCAGTACTTC. Protein sequence: CATSRDGVQGAGYEQYF.

J is TRBJ1-1 and V is TRBV20-1; 8 bases are a match to TRBD1. The J segment lost 5 bases and the V segment lost 5 bases, leaving 7 bases of the junction unmatched. The CDR3 is made up of 13 amino acids. CDR1 and CDR2 from the germline V gene are DFQATT and SNEGSKA (reference sequence). The CDR3 nucleotides are TGCAGTGCTTGCCGGACAGGGACGACTGAAGCTTTCTTT. It translates to CSACRTGTTEAFF.

This clonotype came up a few times. The J gene is TRBJ2-3, the V gene TRBV29-1, with D unresolved. Germline V CDR1 and CDR2: SQVTM, ANQGSEA. Trimming left V 6 bases short and J 7 bases short, with 23 bases between. The CDR3 runs 15 residues. CDR3 sequence: CSVAPGRQDGYTQYF. In DNA, the CDR3 is TGCAGCGTAGCCCCCGGTCGGCAGGATGGGTATACGCAGTATTTT.

The chain is built from TRBV7-2 and TRBJ1-1; 7 bases map to TRBD1. CDR1 is SGHTA and CDR2 is FQGNSA in the germline V gene. The CDR3 covers 15 residues. The J segment lost 5 bases and the V segment lost 5 bases, leaving 11 bases of the junction unmatched. The CDR3 nucleotides are TGTGCCAGCAGCCTGAACAGGGGAGGAGTTACTGAAGCTTTCTTT. Translated, it gives CASSLNRGGVTEAFF.

Only one count was recorded for this clonotype. The V call is TRBV2, the J call TRBJ2-7; D is perhaps TRBD2 (6 bases). Germline V gene data show CDR1 as SNHLY and CDR2 as FYNNEI. Trimming removed 10 bases from V and 7 bases from J, with 14 bases in between. The CDR3 is 11 amino acids. The CDR3 DNA is TGTGCCACCGGGTTGGGGGGAGAGCAGTACGTC. As protein: CATGLGGEQYV.

The V gene is TRBV20-1, the J gene TRBJ2-2; D remains ambiguous. Trimming cost V 3 bases and J 0 bases, with 11 bases left between them. The CDR3 is 15 amino acids. Germline V gives CDR1 DFQATT, CDR2 SNEGSKA (reference sequence). The CDR3 loop is CSARMENSNTGELFF. DNA for the CDR3: TGCAGTGCTAGGATGGAAAATTCGAACACCGGGGAGCTGTTTTTT.

This chain connects TRBV28 to TRBJ1-2; TRBD1 is a possible D gene (5 bases). Germline V CDR1 and CDR2: MDHEN, SYDVKM. There are 15 residues in the CDR3. The ends were cut back, 4 bases at V and 1 base at J, with 13 bases in the middle. DNA for the CDR3: TGTGCCAGCAGTTCTGGGACGTGGAATAACTATGGCTACACCTTC. Amino acid sequence: CASSSGTWNNYGYTF.

The chain employs TRBV20-1 and TRBJ2-6; no firm D call. V lost 2 bases, J lost 4 bases, and 12 bases lay in between. Germline loops: CDR1 DFQATT, CDR2 SNEGSKA (reference sequence). This CDR3 contains 15 residues. The CDR3 is CSARSPRAGANVLTF. CDR3 DNA: TGCAGTGCTAGATCACCCCGGGCCGGGGCCAACGTCCTGACTTTC.

This clonotype was seen more than once but under ten times. CDR3 sequence: CASSRQGGGNQPQHF. CDR3 bases: TGTGCCAGCAGTCGACAGGGAGGGGGCAATCAGCCCCAGCATTTT. The chain is built from TRBV12-3 or TRBV12-4 and TRBJ1-5; 7 positions match TRBD1. The CDR3 has 15 amino acids. J was trimmed by 2 bases and V by 5 bases; bases with no gene match: 6.

This clonotype was counted at least ten times. The V call is TRBV29-1, the J call TRBJ1-1; D remains unclear. In germline, CDR1 is SQVTM, CDR2 ANQGSEA. The CDR3 is made up of 12 amino acids. V was cut by 6 bases and J by 0 bases, with 8 bases left in between. CDR3 sequence reads: CSVKSMNTEAFF. CDR3 coding DNA: TGCAGCGTGAAGAGCATGAACACTGAAGCTTTCTTT.

The J gene is TRBJ2-7, the V gene TRBV10-3; weak D call: TRBD1 (6 bases). Trimming took 2 bases from V and 6 from J, leaving 8 bases between them. The germline V gene encodes CDR1 ENHRY and CDR2 SYGVKD. CDR3 length: 12 amino acids. The CDR3 DNA is TGTGCCATCAGTGAGCACAGGGCCGAGCAGTACTTC. Its protein is CAISEHRAEQYF.

The chain uses TRBV12-3 or TRBV12-4 and TRBJ1-2; 10 bases map to TRBD1. V gave up 6 bases and J gave up 0 bases; unmatched junction bases: 19. This CDR3 contains 20 residues. The CDR3 region is CASSRIAGTGVLLANYGYTF. The DNA of the CDR3 is TGTGCCAGCAGCCGGATAGCCGGGACAGGGGTTCTCTTAGCTAACTATGGCTACACCTTC.

This clonotype came up many times. The genes are TRBV20-1 and TRBJ1-1; 7 bases match TRBD1. Per germline, CDR1 DFQATT and CDR2 SNEGSKA (reference sequence). V shed 6 bases and J 0 bases; nucleotides not matched to a gene: 16. The CDR3 has 17 residues. The CDR3 reads CSARRTARGGMNTEAFF. In nucleotides, the CDR3 is TGCAGTGCAAGGAGGACAGCCAGGGGGGGAATGAACACTGAAGCTTTCTTT.

The V gene is TRBV27, the J gene TRBJ2-1; D may be TRBD1 (6 bases). This CDR3 is built from 15 residues. The V gene lost 5 bases and the J gene lost 6 bases, with 17 bases spanning the gap. The V gene's germline CDR1 is MNHEY and CDR2 SMNVEV (reference sequence). The DNA of the CDR3 is TGTGCCAGCAGTGAGACAGACAGGTTGCTCAATGAGCAGTTCTTC. Translation: CASSETDRLLNEQFF.